This T cell receptor (beta chain) originates from a study of T cell responses to AZD1222 COVID-19 vaccine. TCRdb's table, derived via immunoSEQ multiplex PCR, lists solely in-frame clones and lacks some. Seen here are some 140,000 clones, 88% observed once, and the top ten hold 3% to 3.5%. Germline CDR1 is MRHNA and CDR2 is SNTAGT. V was pared by 8 bases and J by 7 bases, with 20 bases between. This CDR3 contains 14 residues. This clonotype originated in an adult in good health. The sample was peripheral blood, taken on day 0 of AZD1222 vaccination. The chain employs TRBV6-4 and TRBJ1-1; no firm D call. CDR3 sequence reads: CASWTPAGRFEAFF. DNA for the CDR3: TGTGCCAGCTGGACCCCAGCAGGTAGGTTTGAAGCTTTCTTT.